Each of the 23 T cell receptor beta chains below was sequenced from the same sample in a study of shared clonotypes between healthy human individuals. Only in-frame clones appear in the TCRdb table, and some are missing; sequencing was by immunoSEQ multiplex PCR. Of over 800,000 clones in the sample, nearly 95% were seen once. CD8 cells classed as naive were CD45RO-negative and positively selected for CCR7, excluding terminally differentiated effector memory CD45RA+ cells. The sequencing input was naive CD8+ T cells sorted from blood. All receptors derive from a man aged 25 to 40 in good health.

This chain uses TRBV27 with TRBJ2-5; TRBD1 matches 8 bases. With V trimmed by 4 bases and J by 13 bases, 14 bases remained unmatched. This CDR3 is 14 amino acids long. In germline, CDR1 is MNHEY, CDR2 SMNVEV (reference sequence). For the CDR3, the DNA is TGTGCCAGCAGTTCGGGGCAGGGGGCGCTCGTAAGGTACTTC. This codes for CASSSGQGALVRYF.

The chain is built from TRBV7-9 and TRBJ2-5; 8 bases fit TRBD1. Per the germline V gene, CDR1 is SEHNR and CDR2 is FQNEAQ (reference sequence). V shed 2 bases, J shed 2 bases, and the junction held 7 bases outside the gene matches. The CDR3 sequence is 16 residues long. CDR3 bases: TGTGCCAGCAGCTTAACCCGGGACAGGCCGCAAGAGACCCAGTACTTC. This gives the protein CASSLTRDRPQETQYF.

The chain has TRBV13 and TRBJ2-7; 11 bases agree with TRBD2. Germline CDR1 is PRHDT and CDR2 is FYEKMQ (reference sequence). V dropped 0 bases and J dropped 6; count of bases not matched to a gene: 7. The CDR3 extends over 16 amino acids. CDR3 nucleotide sequence: TGTGCCAGCAGCTTAGGACTAGCGGGAGTCACAGTCGAGCAGTACTTC. It specifies CASSLGLAGVTVEQYF.

The chain is built from TRBV7-6 and TRBJ2-1; D is uncertain. Germline assignment: CDR1 SGHVS and CDR2 FNYEAQ. Trimming pared 2 bases from V and 10 bases from J, leaving 12 bases between. The CDR3 is 13 amino acids. Here the CDR3 reads CASSLRTGREQFF. The CDR3 coding sequence is TGTGCCAGCAGCTTAAGGACCGGGCGGGAGCAGTTCTTC.

J is TRBJ1-2 and V is TRBV7-8; D is unresolved. The V and J ends lost 10 bases and 0 bases respectively, with 15 bases between them. Germline values: CDR1 SGHVS, CDR2 FQNEAQ. The CDR3 is 14 residues long. Written as DNA, the CDR3 is TGTGCCACGCAGAGCGGGAGAGCTAACTATGGCTACACCTTC. Translating gives CATQSGRANYGYTF.

The rearrangement joins TRBV2 to TRBJ2-3; 7 nucleotides match TRBD1. The CDR3 has 12 amino acids. J lost 6 bases, V lost 6 bases, and 3 bases had no gene match. CDR1 and CDR2 (germline): SNHLY, FYNNEI. DNA of the CDR3: TGTGCCAGCAGGAGGACAGGCGATACGCAGTATTTT. It translates to CASRRTGDTQYF.

The chain recombines TRBV14 with TRBJ2-1; 12 nucleotides agree with TRBD2. CDR1 and CDR2 (germline): SGHDN, FVKESK. The CDR3 extends over 20 amino acids. With 0 bases clipped from V and 7 bases from J, the junction kept 16 bases outside the gene matches. CDR3 bases: TGTGCCAGCAGCCAAGAAGCTCTTCTAGCGGGAGGGCCGAGAGGGAATGAGCAGTTCTTC. The encoded protein is CASSQEALLAGGPRGNEQFF.

The rearrangement joins TRBV7-6 to TRBJ2-5, with 8 positions matching TRBD2. The junction had 11 bases not matched to a gene; V was cut back by 2 bases and J by 3 bases. Germline V lookup: CDR1 SGHVS, CDR2 FNYEAQ. This CDR3 has 17 amino acids. Here the CDR3 reads CASSLSGWAGGEETQYF. In DNA, the CDR3 is TGTGCCAGCAGCTTATCGGGGTGGGCGGGAGGAGAAGAGACCCAGTACTTC.

V usage is TRBV29-1 and J usage is TRBJ2-7, with 8 positions matching TRBD2. The CDR3 is made up of 15 amino acids. With 5 bases clipped from V and 4 bases from J, the junction kept 13 bases outside the gene matches. From germline, CDR1 is SQVTM and CDR2 ANQGSEA. CDR3 bases: TGCAGCGTTCTACCAACTGGGCGGGAGGAGTACGAGCAGTACTTC. Amino acid sequence: CSVLPTGREEYEQYF.

This clone was counted a few times. The V and J genes are TRBV27 and TRBJ2-7, with a possible D match to TRBD1 (5 bases). V gave up 6 bases and J gave up 3 bases, with 12 bases separating them. Per the germline V gene, CDR1 is MNHEY and CDR2 is SMNVEV (reference sequence). The CDR3 is 13 amino acids. The CDR3 here is CASRGQAHYEQYF. The CDR3 nucleotides read TGTGCCAGCAGGGGGCAGGCCCACTACGAGCAGTACTTC.

In nucleotides, the CDR3 is TGCGCCAGCAGCACAACAGGGGTTCTTAGGGACACAGATACGCAGTATTTT. It codes for CASSTTGVLRDTDTQYF. The V call is TRBV5-1, the J call TRBJ2-3; 7 nucleotides match TRBD1. J gave up 2 bases and V 4 bases, and 13 bases lay outside the gene matches. CDR3 length: 17 residues. Germline CDR1 is SGHRS and CDR2 is YFSETQ.

This clone was observed a single time. This same CDR3 is encoded by further DNA sequences in the sample. This chain joins TRBV4-1 and TRBJ1-5; unclear D gene. The V gene lost 1 base and the J gene lost 1 base, with 8 bases spanning the gap. Looked up from germline, CDR1 is MGHRA and CDR2 is YSYEKL. The CDR3 is 15 amino acids. Written as DNA, the CDR3 is TGCGCCAGCAGCCAAGTTCCGGGGAGCAATCAGCCCCAGCATTTT. Amino acids: CASSQVPGSNQPQHF.

In its sample, this clone was seen a few times. The chain couples TRBV9 to TRBJ1-5, with D tentatively TRBD1 (5 bases). V was trimmed by 4 bases and J by 11 bases, leaving 16 bases between them. The germline V gene encodes CDR1 SGDLS and CDR2 YYNGEE. The CDR3 length is 13 residues. CDR3 sequence reads: CASSPVPGGAQHF. Written as DNA, the CDR3 is TGTGCCAGCAGCCCAGTCCCCGGGGGGGCCCAGCATTTT.

In its sample, this clone was seen once. The sample has other DNA sequences that encode this CDR3 too. J is TRBJ2-7 and V is TRBV7-2, with a tentative D call TRBD2 (5 bases). CDR1 and CDR2 from the germline V gene are SGHTA and FQGNSA. V gave up 1 base and J gave up 0 bases, with 7 bases separating them. This CDR3 is 14 amino acids long. The CDR3 protein is CASSLGGGSYEQYF. The CDR3 DNA sequence: TGTGCCAGCAGCTTAGGCGGAGGCTCCTACGAGCAGTACTTC.

The chain couples TRBV7-9 to TRBJ2-7, with D maybe TRBD2 (7 bases). Germline assignment: CDR1 SEHNR and CDR2 FQNEAQ (reference sequence). V was cut by 8 bases and J by 5 bases, with 22 bases left in between. The CDR3 is 15 residues long. CDR3 nucleotide sequence: TGTGCCAGCTCCCTCATGGGGGGGGCTCTGGACGAGCAGTACTTC. The encoded protein is CASSLMGGALDEQYF.

The table lists this clone with a few counts. This chain connects TRBV13 to TRBJ1-5, with a tentative D call TRBD1 (5 bases). The V gene's germline CDR1 is PRHDT and CDR2 FYEKMQ (reference sequence). Trimming took off 7 bases at V and 1 base at J, with 11 bases between the two ends. The CDR3 is 14 amino acids. The DNA of the CDR3 is TGTGCCAGCACCCAGTGGGGGAGCAATCAGCCCCAGCATTTT. Encoded protein: CASTQWGSNQPQHF.

V usage is TRBV15 and J usage is TRBJ2-3; 7 nucleotides agree with TRBD1. This CDR3 has 13 residues. The germline CDR1 and CDR2 sequences are LNHNV and YYDKDF (reference sequence). V lost 5 bases and J lost 5; bases outside the gene matches: 4. CDR3 DNA sequence: TGTGCCACCAGCCTCTCAGGGGGAGATACGCAGTATTTT. Amino acids: CATSLSGGDTQYF.

This chain connects TRBV5-1 to TRBJ1-3; D remains unclear. The CDR3 spans 15 residues. The V end lost 0 bases, the J end lost 0 bases, and 7 bases lay between the germline ends. Germline CDR1 is SGHRS and CDR2 is YFSETQ. CDR3 in amino acids: CASSLEWDSGNTIYF. In DNA form, the CDR3 reads TGCGCCAGCAGCTTGGAGTGGGACTCTGGAAACACCATATATTTT.

The chain is built from TRBV25-1 and TRBJ2-7; D is unclear. The CDR3 length is 14 residues. CDR1 MGHDK and CDR2 SYGVNS come from the germline V gene. With 3 bases removed from V and 3 bases from J, the gap between germline ends came to 12 bases. CDR3 residues: CASSDSLMFYEQYF. The CDR3 nucleotides are TGTGCCAGCAGTGATTCACTCATGTTCTACGAGCAGTACTTC.

The chain has TRBV29-1 and TRBJ2-5; TRBD2 aligns across 9 bases. The DNA end is a closer match to TRBJ2-7, so the J assignment may be wrong. CDR3 length: 12 amino acids. The germline gives CDR1 SQVTM, CDR2 ANQGSEA. The CDR3 nucleotides read TGCAGCGCTCGGACTAGCGACTACGAGCAGTACTTC. As protein: CSARTSDYEQYF.

The chain carries TRBV7-2 and TRBJ2-7; D may be TRBD1 or TRBD2 (5 bases each). Germline V gene sequence: CDR1 SGHTA, CDR2 FQGNSA. The CDR3 covers 16 residues. Trimming cost V 4 bases and J 4 bases, with 20 bases left between them. CDR3 sequence: CASSSALGRRAYEQYF. The CDR3 DNA follows: TGTGCCAGCAGCTCTGCATTGGGACGGAGAGCGTACGAGCAGTACTTC. Variable domain in full (rest from reference TRBV7-2 and TRBJ2-7): GAGVSQSPSNKVTEKGKDVELRCDPISGHTALYWYRQSLGQGLEFLIYFQGNSAPDKSGLPSDRFSAERTGGSVSTLTIQRTQQEDSAVYLCASSSALGRRAYEQYFGPGTRLTVT.

This chain connects TRBV11-2 to TRBJ2-1; 8 bases fit TRBD2. Losses at the gene ends were 6 bases for V and 9 bases for J; bases not matched to a gene: 13. CDR1 is SGHAT and CDR2 is FQNNGV in the germline V gene. The CDR3 is made up of 15 amino acids. The CDR3 nucleotides read TGTGCCAGCAGGGACACTAGCGGACCTAGGGGTGAGCAGTTCTTC. Residues: CASRDTSGPRGEQFF.

V usage is TRBV27 and J usage is TRBJ2-7; 7 nucleotides match TRBD2. The junction had 6 bases not matched to a gene; V was cut back by 2 bases and J by 5 bases. Per germline, CDR1 MNHEY and CDR2 SMNVEV (reference sequence). The CDR3 has 14 amino acids. CDR3 region: CASSLVRGSHEQYF. The DNA for the CDR3 is TGTGCCAGCAGTTTAGTCCGCGGGAGCCACGAGCAGTACTTC.